This T cell receptor beta chain was documented in a study of blood T cells in healthy people across ages. Trimming stripped 2 bases from V and 5 bases from J, with 9 bases between. The CDR3 extends over 13 amino acids. The germline V gene has CDR1 MNHNS and CDR2 SASEGT. The authors ran a second PCR of 7 to 11 cycles using a sample-barcoded 5' primer and a J-beta primer mix. TCRdb processed the 5' RACE reads anew with MiXCR; each CDR3 protein has one entry. Of some 900,000 distinct CDR3 sequences in the sample, roughly 50% were seen once. The sequence was collected from a man aged 25 to 40 in good health. This chain links TRBV6-1 with TRBJ1-1; D call uncertain. Sequenced input: blood. CDR3 protein: CASSELLGTEAFF. CDR3 DNA sequence: TGTGCCAGCAGTGAATTACTTGGGACTGAAGCTTTCTTT.